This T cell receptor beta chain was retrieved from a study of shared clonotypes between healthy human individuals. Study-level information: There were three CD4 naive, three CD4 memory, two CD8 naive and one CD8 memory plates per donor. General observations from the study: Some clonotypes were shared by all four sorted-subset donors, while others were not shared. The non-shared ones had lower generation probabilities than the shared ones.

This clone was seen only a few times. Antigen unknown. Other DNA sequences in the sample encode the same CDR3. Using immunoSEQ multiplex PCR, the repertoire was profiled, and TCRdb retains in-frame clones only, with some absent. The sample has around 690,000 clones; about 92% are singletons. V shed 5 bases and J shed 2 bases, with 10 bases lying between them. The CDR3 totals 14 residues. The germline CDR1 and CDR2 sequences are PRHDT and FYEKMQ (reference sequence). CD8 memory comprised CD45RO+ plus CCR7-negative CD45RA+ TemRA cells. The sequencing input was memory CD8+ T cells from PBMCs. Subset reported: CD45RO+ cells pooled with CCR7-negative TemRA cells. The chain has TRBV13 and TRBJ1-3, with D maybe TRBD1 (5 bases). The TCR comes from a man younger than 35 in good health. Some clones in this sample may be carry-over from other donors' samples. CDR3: CASSPRGTGNTIYF. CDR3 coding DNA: TGTGCCAGCAGCCCGCGGGGCACTGGAAACACCATATATTTT.